Below are 22 T cell receptor beta chains sequenced from a single sample in a study of T cell responses to AZD1222 COVID-19 vaccine. Here immunoSEQ multiplex PCR was the method, and the copy in TCRdb shows in-frame clones only, minus some. Of approximately 150,000 clones listed, just over 90% are singletons. The sample here was peripheral blood, taken 28 days after the second AZD1222 dose. These TCRs come from an adult who received the AZD1222 COVID-19 vaccine.

The V call is TRBV6-2 or TRBV6-3, the J call TRBJ1-1; perhaps TRBD1 as D (5 bases). This CDR3 spans 14 amino acids. The V end was cut by 5 bases, the J end by 11 bases, with 21 bases between. Germline values: CDR1 MNHEY, CDR2 SVGEGT. The CDR3 sequence: CASSIPPGAATAFF. CDR3 DNA sequence: TGTGCCAGCAGTATCCCTCCCGGGGCCGCCACCGCTTTCTTT.

The rearrangement links TRBV28 to TRBJ1-5; 10 bases are a match to TRBD1. This CDR3 comprises 17 residues. The ends lost 3 bases at V and 4 bases at J; junction bases unmatched: 9. Germline V gene lookup returns CDR1 MDHEN and CDR2 SYDVKM. The CDR3 DNA is TGTGCCAGCAGTTTTTATGGGGGGACAGGGGAAAATCAGCCCCAGCATTTT. Translated: CASSFYGGTGENQPQHF.

The chain carries TRBV3-1 (or the pseudogene TRBV3-2) and TRBJ1-1; 7 nucleotides line up with TRBD1. The CDR3 runs 15 residues. V lost 4 bases, J lost 6 bases, and 11 bases stayed unmatched. Germline values: CDR1 LGHDT, CDR2 YNNKEL (reference sequence). This chain's CDR3 is CASSPDRVNGPEAFF. Written as DNA, the CDR3 is TGTGCCAGCAGCCCTGACAGGGTTAATGGGCCTGAAGCTTTCTTT.

The genes are TRBV18 and TRBJ1-3, with TRBD1 matching 9 bases. From germline, CDR1 is KGHSH and CDR2 LQKENI. The CDR3 spans 15 residues. V lost 6 bases to trimming and J lost 3 bases; unmatched junction nucleotides: 6. The CDR3 nucleotides read TGTGCCAGCTCGTCCGGGACAGGGCTTGGAAACACCATATATTTT. Translation: CASSSGTGLGNTIYF.

The chain combines TRBV3-1 (or the pseudogene TRBV3-2) with TRBJ1-6; D is unresolved. CDR3 length: 17 residues. V was pared by 0 bases and J by 0 bases, with 9 bases between. In germline, CDR1 is LGHDT, CDR2 YNNKEL (reference sequence). The CDR3 sequence: CASSQDLEISYNSPLHF. The CDR3 DNA reads as TGTGCCAGCAGCCAAGATCTAGAAATCTCCTATAATTCACCCCTCCACTTT.

This clone was picked up one time. The chain uses TRBV18 and TRBJ2-7; D is possibly TRBD1 (5 bases). Germline V gives CDR1 KGHSH, CDR2 LQKENI. V was trimmed by 5 bases and J by 7 bases, leaving 9 bases between them. The length of the CDR3 is 11 residues. CDR3: CASSNQGEQYF. Here the CDR3 DNA reads TGTGCCAGCTCAAACCAGGGAGAGCAGTACTTC.

The chain combines TRBV7-3 with TRBJ1-1, with a weak D call TRBD1 (6 bases). This CDR3 comprises 13 residues. CDR1 is SGHTA, CDR2 FQGTGA, per germline. The V end lost 4 bases, the J end lost 3 bases, and 9 bases lay between the germline ends. CDR3 protein: CASSSQGDTEAFF. In nucleotides, the CDR3 is TGTGCCAGCAGCTCACAGGGAGACACTGAAGCTTTCTTT.

The chain recombines TRBV9 with TRBJ2-7, with TRBD2 matching 10 bases. CDR1 SGDLS and CDR2 YYNGEE come from the germline V gene. The CDR3 extends over 15 amino acids. V trimming: 0 bases; J trimming: 3 bases; junction bases outside the gene matches: 3. The CDR3 DNA is TGTGCCAGCAGCGTAGCTTCTAGCGGGAGCTACGAGCAGTACTTC. Translated, it gives CASSVASSGSYEQYF. The whole variable domain, remainder taken from reference TRBV9 and TRBJ2-7, is DSGVTQTPKHLITATGQRVTLRCSPRSGDLSVYWYQQSLDQGLQFLIQYYNGEERAKGNILERFSAQQFPDLHSELNLSSLELGDSALYFCASSVASSGSYEQYFGPGTRLTVT.

The gene calls are TRBV5-8 and TRBJ1-6; D is unclear. There are 16 residues in the CDR3. CDR1 and CDR2 from the germline V gene are SGHTS and YDEGEE. V was trimmed by 1 base and J by 0 bases, leaving 8 bases between them. Here the CDR3 reads CASSLMGSSYNSPLHF. CDR3 bases: TGTGCCAGCAGCTTGATGGGGAGCTCCTATAATTCACCCCTCCACTTT.

The chain recombines TRBV2 with TRBJ2-6, with unresolved D. Germline lookup yields CDR1 SNHLY and CDR2 FYNNEI. There are 14 residues in the CDR3. Trimming stripped 6 bases from V and 0 bases from J, with 6 bases between. The CDR3 reads CASRANSGANVLTF. Written as DNA, the CDR3 is TGTGCCAGCAGGGCTAACTCTGGGGCCAACGTCCTGACTTTC.

V and J are TRBV14 and TRBJ2-3; D is uncertain. CDR3 length: 14 residues. V was pared by 0 bases and J by 4 bases, with 8 bases between. Germline V gene lookup returns CDR1 SGHDN and CDR2 FVKESK. DNA for the CDR3: TGTGCCAGCAGCCAAGACCCTAGAGCAGATACGCAGTATTTT. As protein: CASSQDPRADTQYF.

The genes are TRBV6-6 and TRBJ1-2, with D uncertain. Germline assignment: CDR1 MNHNY and CDR2 SVGAGI (reference sequence). Trimming removed 2 bases from V and 0 bases from J, with 7 bases in between. The CDR3 has 14 residues. DNA of the CDR3: TGTGCCAGCAGTTACGGTGTAGCTAACTATGGCTACACCTTC. Protein: CASSYGVANYGYTF.

The chain is built from TRBV6-2 or TRBV6-3 and TRBJ2-5; a possible D gene is TRBD2 (5 bases). V dropped 5 bases and J dropped 5 bases, with 15 bases sitting between them. This CDR3 is built from 14 residues. Germline V gene sequence: CDR1 MNHEY, CDR2 SVGEGT. The chain's CDR3 is CASSPLSGLETQYF. The DNA for the CDR3 is TGTGCCAGCAGTCCCCTGTCGGGGTTGGAGACCCAGTACTTC.

The chain joins TRBV28 to TRBJ1-1; tentative D call: TRBD1 (5 bases). The germline V gene encodes CDR1 MDHEN and CDR2 SYDVKM. The CDR3 consists of 14 residues. Trimming took 7 bases from V and 5 from J, leaving 17 bases between them. The CDR3 nucleotides read TGTGCCAGCATCACCCCGGGGCGATGGACTGAAGCTTTCTTT. Translation gives CASITPGRWTEAFF. The variable domain in full, completed from reference TRBV28 and TRBJ1-1, reads DVKVTQSSRYLVKRTGEKVFLECVQDMDHENMFWYRQDPGLGLRLIYFSYDVKMKEKGDIPEGYSVSREKKERFSLILESASTNQTSMYLCASITPGRWTEAFFGQGTRLTVV.

This chain uses TRBV18 with TRBJ1-4, with D possibly matching TRBD1 (6 bases). Germline-derived CDR1 and CDR2 are KGHSH and LQKENI. The CDR3 is made up of 14 amino acids. Deletions cut 3 bases from V and 3 bases from J, with 8 bases between. Here the CDR3 reads CASSPGGSNEKLFF. The CDR3 DNA sequence: TGTGCCAGCTCACCCGGGGGCTCTAATGAAAAACTGTTTTTT.

The rearrangement uses TRBV15 and TRBJ1-1; weak D call: TRBD1 (5 bases). The germline V gene has CDR1 LNHNV and CDR2 YYDKDF (reference sequence). V was cut by 4 bases and J by 1 base, with 10 bases left in between. This CDR3 spans 14 amino acids. CDR3 region: CATSMGTENTEAFF. In DNA, the CDR3 is TGTGCCACCAGCATGGGGACGGAGAACACTGAAGCTTTCTTT.

This clone was counted a single time. This rearrangement joins TRBV6-1 to TRBJ1-5, with unresolved D. CDR3 length: 15 residues. The germline V and J ends were trimmed by 3 bases and 4 bases, with 13 bases remaining between them. Germline lookup yields CDR1 MNHNS and CDR2 SASEGT. CDR3 in amino acids: CASSDAGIGNQPQHF. The CDR3 DNA sequence: TGTGCCAGCAGTGATGCCGGGATTGGAAATCAGCCCCAGCATTTT.

The chain has TRBV4-2 and TRBJ2-7, with 8 bases aligning to TRBD2. Germline V gene sequence: CDR1 LGHNA, CDR2 YNFKEQ. This CDR3 has 16 residues. The J segment lost 2 bases and the V segment lost 1 base, leaving 7 bases of the junction unmatched. CDR3 loop: CASSQALAGTTYEQYF. The CDR3, as DNA: TGTGCCAGCAGCCAAGCCCTAGCGGGCACTACCTACGAGCAGTACTTC.

The chain is built from TRBV7-3 and TRBJ2-1; 16 nucleotides agree with TRBD2. The CDR3 runs to 18 residues. J was trimmed by 6 bases and V by 5 bases; bases with no gene match: 10. CDR1 is SGHTA and CDR2 is FQGTGA in the germline V gene. This CDR3 is CASSMGTSGRADRNEQFF. CDR3 nucleotides: TGTGCCAGCAGCATGGGGACTAGCGGGAGGGCGGACCGCAATGAGCAGTTCTTC. The whole variable domain, remainder taken from reference TRBV7-3 and TRBJ2-1, is GAGVSQTPSNKVTEKGKYVELRCDPISGHTALYWYRQSLGQGPEFLIYFQGTGAADDSGLPNDRFFAVRPEGSVSTLKIQRTERGDSAVYLCASSMGTSGRADRNEQFFGPGTRLTVL.

The chain employs TRBV11-2 and TRBJ2-7, with D tentatively TRBD1 (6 bases). The germline V and J ends were trimmed by 2 bases and 2 bases, with 13 bases remaining between them. The CDR3 consists of 15 residues. Germline-derived CDR1 and CDR2 are SGHAT and FQNNGV. This chain's CDR3 is CASSLPRGDTYEQYF. CDR3 sequence (DNA): TGTGCCAGCAGCTTACCGAGAGGGGACACCTACGAGCAGTACTTC.

The rearrangement links TRBV5-6 to TRBJ2-1, with a possible D match to TRBD2 (5 bases). Germline CDR1 and CDR2: SGHDT and YYEEEE. Trimming removed 4 bases at V and 5 bases at J, with 13 bases between. There are 14 residues in the CDR3. The DNA of the CDR3 is TGTGCCAGCAGCCCTAGGAGGATCGACAATGAGCAGTTCTTC. Translation: CASSPRRIDNEQFF.

This clone was seen only a few times. The V call is TRBV2, the J call TRBJ2-7; the match to TRBD1 covers 8 bases. The germline gives CDR1 SNHLY, CDR2 FYNNEI. Trimming cost V 6 bases and J 2 bases; bases outside gene matches: 9. This CDR3 contains 15 residues. The CDR3 sequence is CASSTSTGATYEQYF. DNA for the CDR3: TGTGCCAGCAGCACCTCGACAGGGGCGACCTACGAGCAGTACTTC. Full variable domain (remainder filled in from reference TRBV2 and TRBJ2-7): EPEVTQTPSHQVTQMGQEVILRCVPISNHLYFYWYRQILGQKVEFLVSFYNNEISEKSEIFDDQFSVERPDGSNFTLKIRSTKLEDSAMYFCASSTSTGATYEQYFGPGTRLTVT.